The 17 T cell receptor beta chains below come from one sample, sequenced in a study of cytomegalovirus exposure and HLA in healthy donors. PCR primers comprised 60 Vbeta and 13 Jbeta primers. Profiling relied on immunoSEQ multiplex PCR, and the TCRdb table lists in-frame clones only, not all of them. Altogether tens of thousands of clones are present, 78% being singletons, with the ten largest covering more than 7.5%. What was sequenced was PBMCs. The receptors originated from a man aged 40-49 years in good health and CMV-seronegative.

The CDR3 reads CASSLAGGLAGELFF. As DNA, the CDR3 is TGTGCCAGCAGTTTAGCGGGGGGCCTGGCCGGGGAGCTGTTTTTT. The chain uses TRBV9 and TRBJ2-2; 10 bases are shared with TRBD2. Germline loops: CDR1 SGDLS, CDR2 YYNGEE. V was clipped by 5 bases and J by 6 bases; unmatched bases: 7. The CDR3 sequence is 15 residues long.

The rearrangement uses TRBV19 and TRBJ2-1, with D tentatively TRBD2 (6 bases). Germline assignment: CDR1 LNHDA and CDR2 SQIVND (reference sequence). The CDR3 consists of 14 residues. V shed 0 bases and J shed 11 bases, with 14 bases lying between them. The DNA of the CDR3 is TGTGCCAGTAGTATAGAGGGGGGTCCCGCCCAGCAGTTCTTC. This sequence encodes CASSIEGGPAQQFF.

This clone turned up a few times. V and J are TRBV9 and TRBJ1-3; 7 positions match TRBD1. V trimming: 5 bases; J trimming: 8 bases; junction bases outside the gene matches: 7. This CDR3 is built from 13 residues. Germline CDR1 is SGDLS and CDR2 is YYNGEE. CDR3 DNA: TGTGCCAGCAGGGGACAGATGGGGTACACCATATATTTT. Translated: CASRGQMGYTIYF.

V is TRBV6-1 and J is TRBJ1-1, with TRBD1 as a possible D gene (6 bases). Germline CDR1 reads MNHNS; CDR2 reads SASEGT. The germline V and J ends were trimmed by 6 bases and 7 bases, with 9 bases remaining between them. The CDR3 sequence is 11 residues long. CDR3 residues: CASSQGSEAFF. As DNA, the CDR3 is TGTGCCAGCAGCCAGGGGAGTGAAGCTTTCTTT.

The chain has TRBV6-5 and TRBJ1-1; D may be TRBD1 (6 bases). CDR1 and CDR2 (germline): MNHEY, SVGAGI. There are 16 residues in the CDR3. Trimming shortened V by 2 bases and J by 1 base, and 14 bases separated the two germline ends. The CDR3 DNA is TGTGCCAGCAGTTACGTGAGGGGGAGTGGGAACACTGAAGCTTTCTTT. Translation: CASSYVRGSGNTEAFF.

This clone came up a few times. The genes are TRBV7-2 and TRBJ1-1; D perhaps matches TRBD1 (6 bases). V lost 5 bases, J lost 5 bases, and 15 bases lay in between. There are 14 residues in the CDR3. From germline, CDR1 is SGHTA and CDR2 FQGNSA. The CDR3 region has the DNA TGTGCCAGCAGCCCGACAGGAACGTTTACTGAAGCTTTCTTT. Translation: CASSPTGTFTEAFF.

The chain carries TRBV7-8 and TRBJ1-6, with 7 bases aligning to TRBD1. The length of the CDR3 is 14 residues. V lost 6 bases and J lost 13; bases outside the gene matches: 12. Germline V CDR1 and CDR2: SGHVS, FQNEAQ. CDR3 nucleotides: TGTGCCAGCAGGCCAGGGACAGTTATCGGGCCCCTCCACTTT. Its translation: CASRPGTVIGPLHF.

V and J are TRBV27 and TRBJ2-5; no firm D call. Germline loops: CDR1 MNHEY, CDR2 SMNVEV (reference sequence). V lost 3 bases and J lost 5, with 13 bases in between. CDR3 length: 14 residues. The DNA for the CDR3 is TGTGCCAGCAGTTTTGGCGCCGGGTATGAGACCCAGTACTTC. It encodes CASSFGAGYETQYF.

The CDR3 reads CASSSGLAWGEQFF. As DNA, the CDR3 is TGTGCCAGCAGCTCTGGACTAGCGTGGGGTGAGCAGTTCTTC. The chain employs TRBV11-3 and TRBJ2-1; 9 nucleotides line up with TRBD2. V shed 4 bases, J shed 9 bases, and the junction held 7 bases outside the gene matches. Looked up from germline, CDR1 is SGHNT and CDR2 is YENEEA. The CDR3 extends over 14 amino acids.

J is TRBJ2-5 and V is TRBV11-2; 10 positions agree with TRBD1. The CDR3 sequence is 16 residues long. Germline V gene sequence: CDR1 SGHAT, CDR2 FQNNGV. Trimming removed 2 bases from V and 1 base from J; junction bases left unmatched: 4. In nucleotides, the CDR3 is TGTGCCAGCAGCTTACGGGGGACAGGGGTCCAAGAGACCCAGTACTTC. Encoded protein: CASSLRGTGVQETQYF.

The CDR3 region has the DNA TGTGACCTGGTACAGTTGAACACCGGGGAGCTGTTTTTT. Translation gives CDLVQLNTGELFF. J is TRBJ2-2 and V is TRBV19; D gene uncertain. There are 13 residues in the CDR3. Germline-derived CDR1 and CDR2 are LNHDA and SQIVND (reference sequence).

Turning to this clone: One end of the junction fails to match germline, which may point to a read error. V and J are TRBV10-3 and TRBJ2-1; TRBD2 aligns across 12 bases. The CDR3 covers 17 residues. Germline loops: CDR1 ENHRY, CDR2 SYGVKD. The CDR3 sequence: CAIRESATSGGNNEQFF. The CDR3 DNA reads TGTGCCATCAGGGAGTCGGCCACTAGCGGGGGGAACAATGAGCAGTTCTTC.

V and J are TRBV7-3 and TRBJ2-5; 7 bases are a match to TRBD2. TRBJ2-7 matches the DNA end more closely, so the J call is doubtful. CDR1 SGHTA and CDR2 FQGTGA come from the germline V gene. The CDR3 runs to 15 residues. CDR3 DNA sequence: TGTGCCAGCAGCCGGGGGGTCGGGGAGGGCTACGAGCAGTACTTC. It specifies CASSRGVGEGYEQYF.

The chain combines TRBV14 with TRBJ2-7, with D possibly being TRBD1 (6 bases). V was trimmed by 2 bases and J by 2 bases, leaving 10 bases between them. Looked up from germline, CDR1 is SGHDN and CDR2 is FVKESK. CDR3 length: 14 amino acids. The chain's CDR3 is CASSQQGRTYEQYF. CDR3 nucleotide sequence: TGTGCCAGCAGCCAACAGGGGCGTACCTACGAGCAGTACTTC. The full variable domain, completed using reference TRBV14 and TRBJ2-7, is EAGVTQFPSHSVIEKGQTVTLRCDPISGHDNLYWYRRVMGKEIKFLLHFVKESKQDESGMPNNRFLAERTGGTYSTLKVQPAELEDSGVYFCASSQQGRTYEQYFGPGTRLTVT.

For this clone: Additional DNA sequences in this sample encode the identical CDR3. The rearrangement joins TRBV5-1 to TRBJ2-1; D unresolved. V was shortened by 2 bases and J by 8 bases, with 8 bases between the two germline ends. This CDR3 is built from 12 residues. Per germline, CDR1 SGHRS and CDR2 YFSETQ. The chain's CDR3 is CASSLSGDEQFF. The CDR3, as DNA: TGCGCCAGCAGCTTATCAGGTGATGAGCAGTTCTTC.

The table lists this clone with a few counts. This sequence joins TRBV11-2 and TRBJ1-1; D remains ambiguous. Between the trimmed V and J ends, which lost 2 bases and 1 base, there was a span of 14 bases. From germline, CDR1 is SGHAT and CDR2 FQNNGV. The CDR3 runs 16 residues. The CDR3 nucleotides read TGTGCCAGCAGCTTATCAAAAGCGAATCGGAACACTGAAGCTTTCTTT. Encoded protein: CASSLSKANRNTEAFF.

V and J are TRBV4-1 and TRBJ2-5; TRBD2 is a possible D gene (6 bases). V gave up 3 bases and J gave up 4 bases, with 15 bases separating them. The CDR3 has 15 residues. The germline V gene encodes CDR1 MGHRA and CDR2 YSYEKL. CDR3 nucleotide sequence: TGCGCCAGCAGCCAGGAACTAGCCGTGGGAGAGACCCAGTACTTC. This codes for CASSQELAVGETQYF.